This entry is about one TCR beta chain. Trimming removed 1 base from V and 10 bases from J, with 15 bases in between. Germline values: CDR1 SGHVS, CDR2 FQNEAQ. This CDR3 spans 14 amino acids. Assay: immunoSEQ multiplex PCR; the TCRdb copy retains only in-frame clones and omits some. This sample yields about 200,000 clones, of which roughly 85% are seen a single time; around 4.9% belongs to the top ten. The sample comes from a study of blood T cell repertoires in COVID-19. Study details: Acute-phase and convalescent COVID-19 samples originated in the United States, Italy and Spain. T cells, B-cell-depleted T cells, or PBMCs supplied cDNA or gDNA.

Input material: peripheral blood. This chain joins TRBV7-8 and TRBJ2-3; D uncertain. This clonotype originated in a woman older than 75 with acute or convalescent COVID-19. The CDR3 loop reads CASSLELWQEAQYF. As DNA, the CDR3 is TGTGCCAGCAGCTTAGAGCTATGGCAAGAGGCGCAGTATTTT.